The source of this T cell receptor (beta chain) is a study of control samples from healthy donors and cancer patients. The method was immunoSEQ multiplex PCR; TCRdb's version includes in-frame clones alone and lacks a portion of them. The data show 170,000 or so clones, with more than 80% seen just once and 1.1% to 1.5% held by the top ten. The CDR3 contains 16 residues. The ends lost 4 bases at V and 3 bases at J; junction bases unmatched: 9. CDR1 and CDR2 (germline): SGHNT, YENEEA. The J gene is TRBJ2-1, the V gene TRBV11-3; 7 nucleotides line up with TRBD1. Sequences were obtained from blood. The receptor's source is a man aged 25 to 40 in good health. In DNA form, the CDR3 reads TGTGCCAGCAGCTCCAGCAAGGGGGCGTTCTACAATGAGCAGTTCTTC. Translating gives CASSSSKGAFYNEQFF.